This TCR beta chain came from a study of monozygotic twins with inflammatory bowel disease. In germline, CDR1 is LGHNA, CDR2 YNFKEQ. The CDR3 is 15 residues long. From its re-call of the 5' RACE reads, TCRdb lists each CDR3 protein once, without DNA. The sample has roughly 150,000 distinct CDR3 sequences. Regarding the study as a whole: IBD patients displayed reduced TCRbeta diversity (inverse Simpson) when set against healthy co-twins.

Comments on this clonotype: Its antigen is as yet unknown.

The clonotype was recovered from a human donor with ulcerative colitis or Crohn's disease, or a healthy co-twin of an affected twin (not recorded which). The sequencing input was blood. The chain couples TRBV4-2 to TRBJ2-5; there is no DNA to check the TCRdb D call of TRBD2. CDR3 residues: CASSPGLAGVRTQYF.